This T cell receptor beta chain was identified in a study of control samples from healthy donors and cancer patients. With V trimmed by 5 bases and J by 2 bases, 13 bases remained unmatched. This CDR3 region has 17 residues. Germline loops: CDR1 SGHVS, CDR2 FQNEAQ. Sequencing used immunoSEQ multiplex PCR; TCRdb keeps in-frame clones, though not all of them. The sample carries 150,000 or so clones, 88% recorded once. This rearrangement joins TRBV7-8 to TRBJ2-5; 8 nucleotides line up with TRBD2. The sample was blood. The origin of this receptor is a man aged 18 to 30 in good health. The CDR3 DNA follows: TGTGCCAGCAGCCCCCAGTTCGGGGGGGTCTCACAAGAGACCCAGTACTTC. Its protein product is CASSPQFGGVSQETQYF.